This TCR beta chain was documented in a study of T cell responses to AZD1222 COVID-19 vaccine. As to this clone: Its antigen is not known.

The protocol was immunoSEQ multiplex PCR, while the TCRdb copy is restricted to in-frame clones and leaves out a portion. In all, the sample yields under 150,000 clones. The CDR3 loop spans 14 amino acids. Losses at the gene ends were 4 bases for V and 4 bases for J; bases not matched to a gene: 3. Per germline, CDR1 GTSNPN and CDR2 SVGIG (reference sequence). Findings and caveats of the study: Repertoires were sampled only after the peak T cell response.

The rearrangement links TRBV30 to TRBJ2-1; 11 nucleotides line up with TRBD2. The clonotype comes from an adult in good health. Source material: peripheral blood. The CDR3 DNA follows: TGTGCCTGGAAGTTAGCGGGGGGGTACAATGAGCAGTTCTTC. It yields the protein CAWKLAGGYNEQFF.